These T cell receptor beta chains were read from a single sample in a study of neurological immune-mediated disorders. TCRdb recomputed calls from the 5' RACE reads with MiXCR, one row per CDR3 protein. Among about 38,000 distinct CDR3 sequences listed, over 8.5% were seen once. The sample comprised PBMCs. Source of these receptors: a man aged 55 to 70 with HTLV-1-associated myelopathy (HAM/TSP). CDR3s include the opening cysteine and the closing phenylalanine or tryptophan. Fields, in order: J gene, D gene, V gene, clone size, CDR3 protein, CDR3 DNA. The D gene is left open where the match is weak. Clone size is stated in some rows and not others, as once, few, many or a class when expanded.

TRBJ1-1	-	TRBV5-1	many	CASSTDTPRITEAFF	TGCGCCAGCAGCACGGACACCCCGAGGATCACTGAAGCTTTCTTT
TRBJ2-3	TRBD2	TRBV19	-	CASSVGLGGTDTQYF	TGTGCCAGTAGTGTGGGACTAGGGGGCACAGATACGCAGTATTTT
TRBJ1-2	-	TRBV29-1	many	CSVAPLRGGGYGYTF	TGCAGCGTCGCGCCCCTTCGGGGGGGTGGCTATGGCTACACCTTC
TRBJ1-1	-	TRBV20-1	many	CSARDIRTVNTEAFF	TGCAGTGCTAGAGATATCAGGACGGTGAACACTGAAGCTTTCTTT
TRBJ2-1	-	TRBV11-2	many	CASSLVVGGYSYNEQFF	TGTGCCAGCAGCTTAGTGGTCGGAGGGTACTCCTACAATGAGCAGTTCTTC
TRBJ1-1	-	TRBV5-1	many	CASSPGAGTEAFF	TGCGCCAGCAGCCCGGGGGCCGGCACTGAAGCTTTCTTT
TRBJ1-1	-	TRBV5-1	-	CASSLAWGTEAFF	TGCGCCAGCAGCTTGGCTTGGGGGACTGAAGCTTTCTTT
TRBJ1-3	-	TRBV20-1	many	CSASPVGNTIYF	TGCAGTGCTAGTCCAGTCGGAAACACCATATATTTT
TRBJ2-1	-	TRBV20-1	many	CSAGQYNEQFF	TGCAGTGCTGGACAGTACAATGAGCAGTTCTTC
TRBJ2-7	TRBD2	TRBV7-9	many	CASSSRTSGTYEQYF	TGTGCCAGCAGCTCTCGGACTAGCGGGACCTACGAGCAGTACTTC
TRBJ1-4	-	TRBV15	many	CATSTSPATNEKLFF	TGTGCCACCAGCACAAGCCCCGCAACTAATGAAAAACTGTTTTTT
TRBJ1-5	TRBD1	TRBV9	many	CASSVGRGLNQPQHF	TGTGCCAGCAGCGTGGGCAGGGGGCTAAATCAGCCCCAGCATTTT
TRBJ2-5	TRBD2	TRBV11-2	many	CASSPRTSGKFETQYF	TGTGCCAGCAGCCCGAGGACTAGCGGGAAATTTGAGACCCAGTACTTC
TRBJ1-1	TRBD1	TRBV4-1	many	CASSQAQGDTEAFF	TGCGCCAGCAGCCAAGCCCAGGGGGACACTGAAGCTTTCTTT
TRBJ2-7	-	TRBV20-1	many	CSAPTPGYEQYF	TGCAGTGCTCCGACGCCGGGCTACGAGCAGTACTTC
TRBJ2-5	TRBD1	TRBV28	many	CASSSGQGRETQYF	TGTGCCAGCAGTTCGGGACAGGGAAGGGAGACCCAGTACTTC
TRBJ1-3	-	TRBV5-6	many	CASSLTGQLLDTIYF	TGTGCCAGCAGCCTGACGGGACAACTTCTGGACACCATATATTTT
TRBJ1-1	-	TRBV12-3/TRBV12-4	once	CASSLTGSLIEAFF	TGTGCCAGCAGTCTCACAGGGTCCCTCATTGAAGCTTTCTTT
TRBJ2-1	-	TRBV5-8	many	CASSLFIRTLSGYNEQFF	TGTGCCAGCAGCTTGTTCATCAGGACACTATCGGGGTACAATGAGCAGTTCTTC
TRBJ2-7	-	TRBV7-2	many	CASSSRGAYEQYF	TGTGCCAGCAGCTCTAGGGGGGCCTACGAGCAGTACTTC
TRBJ2-3	-	TRBV5-1	once	CSSSLAWGYTQYF	TGCTCCAGCAGCTTGGCCTGGGGGTATACGCAGTATTTT
TRBJ2-7	-	TRBV2	few	CASSETGYEQYF	TGTGCCAGCAGTGAAACTGGATACGAGCAGTACTTC
TRBJ1-2	-	TRBV5-1	many	CASSMRTGTQGYTF	TGCGCCAGCAGCATGCGGACCGGGACCCAAGGCTACACCTTC
TRBJ2-5	-	TRBV5-5	many	CASSLGQLQETQYF	TGTGCCAGCAGCTTGGGGCAACTTCAAGAGACCCAGTACTTC
TRBJ2-7	-	TRBV2	many	CASSEALGEQYF	TGTGCCAGCAGTGAAGCGCTAGGGGAGCAGTACTTC
TRBJ2-5	-	TRBV2	many	CASSEARGSQETQYF	TGTGCCAGCAGTGAAGCGCGAGGCAGCCAAGAGACCCAGTACTTC
TRBJ2-3	TRBD2	TRBV7-2	many	CASSFVSGGFTDTQYF	TGTGCCAGCAGCTTTGTAAGCGGGGGGTTCACAGATACGCAGTATTTT
TRBJ2-1	TRBD1	TRBV7-2	many	CASSLWRPGQGNNEQFF	TGTGCCAGCAGCTTATGGCGCCCGGGACAGGGGAACAATGAGCAGTTCTTC
TRBJ2-3	-	TRBV20-1	many	CSARLQGIWDTQYF	TGCAGTGCTAGGTTACAGGGAATATGGGATACGCAGTATTTT
TRBJ2-1	-	TRBV5-1	many	CASSWSEMGEQFF	TGCGCCAGCAGCTGGTCCGAGATGGGAGAGCAGTTCTTC
TRBJ2-1	-	TRBV20-1	-	CSARDRQSSYNEQFF	TGCAGTGCTAGAGATCGCCAGAGCTCCTACAATGAGCAGTTCTTC
TRBJ2-6	TRBD2	TRBV5-4	many	CASSQRGSSGANVLTF	TGTGCCAGCAGTCAGCGGGGAAGCTCTGGGGCCAACGTCCTGACTTTC
TRBJ2-7	-	TRBV20-1	many	CSARSLRGDTYEQYF	TGCAGTGCTAGATCCTTACGCGGGGATACCTACGAGCAGTACTTC
TRBJ1-2	TRBD1	TRBV19	-	CASQNTGTGVHGYTF	TGTGCCAGCCAAAACACCGGGACAGGGGTTCATGGCTACACCTTC
TRBJ2-5	-	TRBV12-3/TRBV12-4	large	CASSFSGQETQYF	TGTGCCAGCAGTTTTAGCGGACAAGAGACCCAGTACTTC
TRBJ2-1	-	TRBV3-1	many	CASSRGTANNEQFF	TGTGCCAGCAGCCGCGGGACTGCGAACAATGAGCAGTTCTTC
TRBJ1-3	-	TRBV5-4	many	CASSLDLRLSGNTIYF	TGTGCCAGCAGCTTGGACCTCAGGTTGAGTGGAAACACCATATATTTT
TRBJ2-1	-	TRBV12-3/TRBV12-4	many	CAIGGRGRNNEQFF	TGTGCCATAGGGGGGAGGGGTCGAAACAATGAGCAGTTCTTC
TRBJ1-4	TRBD1	TRBV12-3/TRBV12-4	many	CASSMGQNNEKLFF	TGTGCCAGCAGTATGGGACAGAATAATGAAAAACTGTTTTTT
TRBJ2-3	-	TRBV2	many	CASSQTGTYSDTQYF	TGTGCCAGCAGCCAAACGGGAACATACTCAGATACGCAGTATTTT
TRBJ2-5	-	TRBV29-1	many	CSARGGTGETQYF	TGCAGCGCCCGGGGTGGGACTGGAGAGACCCAGTACTTC
TRBJ2-1	-	TRBV6-5	many	CASKPSGLSSYNEQFF	TGTGCCAGCAAACCCAGCGGGTTAAGCTCCTACAATGAGCAGTTCTTC
TRBJ2-1	-	TRBV27	many	CASGGRAYNEQFF	TGTGCCAGTGGGGGCAGGGCCTACAATGAGCAGTTCTTC
TRBJ2-3	-	TRBV20-1	many	CSASTAPGTPDTQYF	TGCAGTGCTAGTACGGCTCCGGGGACTCCAGATACGCAGTATTTT
TRBJ1-5	-	TRBV20-1	many	CSARRGPNSNQPQHF	TGCAGTGCTAGAAGGGGACCGAATAGCAATCAGCCCCAGCATTTT
TRBJ1-1	-	TRBV12-3/TRBV12-4	many	CASSPSENTEAFF	TGTGCCAGCAGTCCGTCGGAGAACACTGAAGCTTTCTTT
TRBJ2-1	TRBD1	TRBV10-3	-	CAIRDRDRGPSEQFF	TGTGCCATCAGGGACCGGGACAGGGGCCCCAGTGAGCAGTTCTTC
TRBJ2-5	-	TRBV20-1	many	CSARDTRRGETQYF	TGCAGTGCTAGAGATACTAGGAGGGGAGAGACCCAGTACTTC
TRBJ1-2	-	TRBV12-3/TRBV12-4	many	CASSPAGRERGGYTF	TGTGCCAGCAGCCCCGCTGGGAGAGAGAGAGGCGGCTACACCTTC
TRBJ1-1	-	TRBV3-1	many	CASSQAGRNTEAFF	TGTGCCAGCAGCCAAGCTGGGCGAAACACTGAAGCTTTCTTT
TRBJ2-1	-	TRBV27	-	CASSLRGGSYNEQFF	TGTGCCAGCAGCCTCAGGGGAGGCTCCTACAATGAGCAGTTCTTC
TRBJ2-5	TRBD1	TRBV5-1	many	CASSPKDREETQYF	TGCGCCAGCAGCCCAAAGGACAGGGAAGAGACCCAGTACTTC
TRBJ1-2	-	TRBV5-1	many	CASSLSPNYGYTF	TGCGCCAGCAGCTTGAGCCCCAACTATGGCTACACCTTC
TRBJ1-3	-	TRBV6-5	many	CASSPDYSGNTIYF	TGTGCCAGCAGCCCCGATTACTCTGGAAACACCATATATTTT